The 28 T cell receptor beta chains listed next were all sequenced from one sample in a study of CD8 T cells in ankylosing spondylitis. Findings and caveats of the study: One TCR beta motif, made up of roughly 8 highly homologous variants, appeared characteristic of ankylosing spondylitis blood.

TCRdb fed the 5' RACE reads into MiXCR, producing one record per CDR3 protein. The sample lists a few hundred thousand distinct CDR3 sequences, more than 9.5% occurring once. No cognate antigen is known for these TCRs. Input material: blood, either unsorted or a sorted T cell fraction (not recorded which). The receptors come from a male donor with ankylosing spondylitis.

This clonotype has a handful of counts. The chain links TRBV20-1 to TRBJ2-5; D gene uncertain. This CDR3 is built from 10 residues. With 3 bases removed from V and 5 bases from J, the gap between germline ends came to 4 bases. CDR1 and CDR2 from the germline V gene are DFQATT and SNEGSKA (reference sequence). The CDR3 DNA sequence: TGCAGTGCTAGCTATGAGACCCAGTACTTC. As protein: CSASYETQYF.

The J gene is TRBJ1-3, the V gene TRBV9, with no clear D. With 0 bases removed from V and 3 bases from J, the gap between germline ends came to 13 bases. The CDR3 covers 16 residues. Germline lookup yields CDR1 SGDLS and CDR2 YYNGEE. The CDR3 nucleotides read TGTGCCAGCAGCGTAGGACAAAACTCAGGTGGAAACACCATATATTTT. Translation gives CASSVGQNSGGNTIYF.

This clonotype has just a few counts. The chain carries TRBV10-3 and TRBJ2-1, with D perhaps matching TRBD1 (6 bases). The CDR3 runs to 16 residues. The ends were cut back, 2 bases at V and 10 bases at J, with 21 bases in the middle. Per germline, CDR1 ENHRY and CDR2 SYGVKD. CDR3 nucleotide sequence: TGTGCCATCAGTGAGGTAGGAACAGGGCAGCAGGGAGAGCAGTTCTTC. Amino acids: CAISEVGTGQQGEQFF.

To note about this clonotype: This may be a read error: a much more frequent sequence differs by one nucleotide. This sequence joins TRBV5-1 and TRBJ2-1, with 8 bases fitting TRBD1. The CDR3 is 15 residues long. Germline CDR1 reads SGHRS; CDR2 reads YFSETQ. The CDR3 DNA reads as TGCGCCAGCAGTATACAGACAGGGGCGGGAAATGAGCAGTTGTTC. It codes for CASSIQTGAGNEQLF.

The chain combines TRBV20-1 with TRBJ2-7, with TRBD2 identical over 7 bases. The CDR3 is 14 amino acids. CDR1 is DFQATT, CDR2 SNEGSKA, per germline (reference sequence). V was pared by 3 bases and J by 2 bases, with 7 bases of the junction left unmatched. CDR3 protein: CSARGELAPYEQYF. The CDR3 bases are TGCAGTGCTAGGGGGGAACTAGCGCCCTACGAGCAGTACTTC.

This clonotype was seen a handful of times. The DNA of the CDR3 is TGTGCCAGCATTCAGGGTGTCGGAAACACCATATATTTT. Translated, it gives CASIQGVGNTIYF. The chain is built from TRBV12-3 or TRBV12-4 and TRBJ1-3; tentative D call: TRBD1 (5 bases). V lost 7 bases to trimming and J lost 4 bases, with 11 bases between them. The CDR3 extends over 13 amino acids.

This clonotype was seen a few times. The chain employs TRBV7-2 and TRBJ1-6; D is ambiguous. Trimming shortened V by 0 bases and J by 10 bases, and 13 bases separated the two germline ends. The CDR3 is 15 amino acids. Germline lookup yields CDR1 SGHTA and CDR2 FQGNSA. Written as DNA, the CDR3 is TGTGCCAGCAGCTTAGCCATGGACCCTTACTCACCCCTCCACTTT. It translates to CASSLAMDPYSPLHF.

The V gene is TRBV10-2, the J gene TRBJ1-2; D is unclear. This CDR3 region has 12 residues. V dropped 6 bases and J dropped 6 bases, with 11 bases sitting between them. CDR1 is WSHSY, CDR2 SAAADI, per germline. CDR3: CASRSDTDGYTF. The CDR3 nucleotides are TGCGCCAGCAGAAGCGACACGGATGGCTACACCTTC.

J is TRBJ2-7 and V is TRBV12-3 or TRBV12-4, with D possibly being TRBD1 or TRBD2 (5 bases each). Trimming left V 5 bases short and J 2 bases short, with 10 bases between. The CDR3 spans 13 residues. The CDR3 DNA reads as TGTGCCAGCAGTCAGGGCGGGCCCTACGAGCAGTACGTC. It codes for CASSQGGPYEQYV.

This clonotype was counted only a few times. The J gene is TRBJ2-1, the V gene TRBV10-3; 9 nucleotides line up with TRBD2. CDR1 and CDR2 from the germline V gene are ENHRY and SYGVKD. V trimming: 0 bases; J trimming: 1 base; junction bases outside the gene matches: 7. This CDR3 spans 18 amino acids. In DNA, the CDR3 is TGTGCCATCAGTGAGTCGTGGGTGCTAGCGGGGTCCTACAATGAGCAGTTCTTC. This translates into CAISESWVLAGSYNEQFF.

This clonotype was found many times. The chain is built from TRBV27 and TRBJ2-2, with 10 bases lining up with TRBD1. The CDR3 consists of 14 residues. Per the germline V gene, CDR1 is MNHEY and CDR2 is SMNVEV (reference sequence). V lost 6 bases, J lost 4 bases, and 2 bases stayed unmatched. CDR3 amino acids: CASSWTGGTGELFF. The CDR3, as DNA: TGTGCCAGCAGCTGGACAGGGGGCACCGGGGAGCTGTTTTTT.

This chain links TRBV27 with TRBJ2-1; 9 nucleotides match TRBD2. This CDR3 is 17 amino acids long. V dropped 6 bases and J dropped 0; count of bases not matched to a gene: 9. The germline V gene has CDR1 MNHEY and CDR2 SMNVEV (reference sequence). For the CDR3, the DNA is TGTGCCAGCAGCCCAAGCGGGAGGACGAGCTCCTACAATGAGCAGTTCTTC. It specifies CASSPSGRTSSYNEQFF.

This clonotype was found a few times. The chain uses TRBV6-1 and TRBJ2-2; 7 positions agree with TRBD2. The V gene's germline CDR1 is MNHNS and CDR2 SASEGT. The trim removed 10 bases at V and 3 bases at J, leaving 14 bases unmatched. There are 16 residues in the CDR3. Here the CDR3 reads CATSRVGTTDTGELFF. The CDR3, as DNA: TGTGCCACCTCCCGAGTGGGGACTACCGACACCGGGGAGCTGTTTTTT.

This clonotype was seen a handful of times. This chain connects TRBV20-1 to TRBJ2-5; 7 bases align to TRBD1. CDR1 and CDR2 (germline): DFQATT, SNEGSKA (reference sequence). This CDR3 contains 14 residues. V was clipped by 6 bases and J by 0 bases; unmatched bases: 7. The CDR3 DNA is TGCAGTGCCCCCCCGGGACAGAACCAAGAGACCCAGTACTTC. Translated, it gives CSAPPGQNQETQYF.

In DNA, the CDR3 is TGTGCCAGCAGCCGCGTCTGGACAGGGGATGGCTACACCTTC. Translation gives CASSRVWTGDGYTF. J is TRBJ1-2 and V is TRBV9, with 9 bases that match TRBD1. The CDR3 loop spans 14 amino acids. Germline V lookup: CDR1 SGDLS, CDR2 YYNGEE. After removal of 4 bases from V and 6 bases from J, the junction contained 7 bases not matched to a gene.

This chain uses TRBV15 with TRBJ2-7, with D unclear. CDR1 is LNHNV and CDR2 is YYDKDF in the germline V gene (reference sequence). The CDR3 totals 13 residues. V was clipped by 5 bases and J by 3 bases, with 11 bases between them. CDR3 bases: TGTGCCACCAGCCTCGATGGCGTCTACGAGCAGTACTTC. It specifies CATSLDGVYEQYF.

In this sample, this clonotype turned up many times. The rearrangement links TRBV6-2 or TRBV6-3 to TRBJ2-1; 7 nucleotides agree with TRBD1. Germline V CDR1 and CDR2: MNHEY, SVGEGT. V was clipped by 0 bases and J by 7 bases; unmatched bases: 9. CDR3 length equals 16 residues. The CDR3 spells CASSYSQGVRFNEQFF. The DNA for the CDR3 is TGTGCCAGCAGTTACTCGCAGGGGGTTCGCTTTAATGAGCAGTTCTTC.

This clonotype was counted many times. The genes are TRBV12-3 or TRBV12-4 and TRBJ2-1; 9 bases are shared with TRBD1. This CDR3 has 15 residues. Trimming took 6 bases from V and 9 from J; bases not matched to a gene: 12. CDR3 sequence reads: CASRRTGERMSEQFF. CDR3 DNA: TGTGCCAGCAGGCGGACAGGGGAAAGAATGAGTGAGCAGTTCTTC.

This rearrangement joins TRBV6-5 to TRBJ2-2, with TRBD1 matching 8 bases. Looked up from germline, CDR1 is MNHEY and CDR2 is SVGAGI. Trimming at V came to 2 bases and at J to 7 bases, leaving 6 bases not matched to a gene. This CDR3 has 15 residues. As DNA, the CDR3 is TGTGCCAGCAGTTACGGGCAGGGGGCCTTCGGGGAGCTGTTTTTT. It is translated as CASSYGQGAFGELFF.

This sequence joins TRBV7-2 and TRBJ2-1, with TRBD1 matching over 9 bases. This CDR3 region has 15 residues. Looked up from germline, CDR1 is SGHTA and CDR2 is FQGNSA. Trimming cost V 5 bases and J 5 bases; bases outside gene matches: 7. CDR3 coding DNA: TGTGCCAGCAGCCTACAGGGGGCAGACCACAATGAGCAGTTCTTC. Translated, it gives CASSLQGADHNEQFF.

V usage is TRBV18 and J usage is TRBJ2-7, with unresolved D. The length of the CDR3 is 12 residues. Per the germline V gene, CDR1 is KGHSH and CDR2 is LQKENI. Trimming removed 3 bases from V and 6 bases from J, with 9 bases in between. The CDR3 loop reads CASSPQGREQYF. CDR3 in DNA: TGTGCCAGCTCACCTCAAGGCCGCGAGCAGTACTTC.

The chain is built from TRBV18 and TRBJ2-3; the D is unclear. This CDR3 comprises 14 residues. V shed 2 bases and J shed 7 bases, with 13 bases lying between them. CDR1 is KGHSH, CDR2 LQKENI, per germline. DNA of the CDR3: TGTGCCAGCTCACCAAACATCCAAGTAAATACGCAGTATTTT. It codes for CASSPNIQVNTQYF.

This clonotype has just a few counts. This sequence joins TRBV20-1 and TRBJ2-1; D possibly corresponds to TRBD2 (5 bases). CDR1 is DFQATT and CDR2 is SNEGSKA in the germline V gene (reference sequence). V lost 0 bases, J lost 15 bases, and 21 bases lay in between. This CDR3 has 14 residues. The CDR3 DNA follows: TGCAGTGCTAGAGATTTGGCGGGCCCCACAACGGGGTTCTTC. This codes for CSARDLAGPTTGFF.

The genes are TRBV12-3 or TRBV12-4 and TRBJ1-3; the D gene is possibly TRBD1 (5 bases). Trimming removed 1 base at V and 4 bases at J, with 17 bases between. The CDR3 sequence is 17 residues long. For the CDR3, the DNA is TGTGCCAGCAGTTTAGAGTCGGGGGTATATTCAGGAAACACCATATATTTT. Its translation is CASSLESGVYSGNTIYF.

This clonotype was found many times. The chain joins TRBV12-3 or TRBV12-4 to TRBJ2-1, with 8 positions matching TRBD2. This CDR3 is 15 amino acids long. The junction had 5 bases not matched to a gene; V was cut back by 1 base and J by 6 bases. CDR3 in DNA: TGTGCCAGCAGTTTAGTGGCGGGAGGAGGCAATGAGCAGTTCTTC. It yields the protein CASSLVAGGGNEQFF.

The chain uses TRBV20-1 and TRBJ1-1; TRBD1 matches 8 bases. The V segment lost 2 bases and the J segment 1 base; nucleotides outside the gene matches: 9. Germline-derived CDR1 and CDR2 are DFQATT and SNEGSKA (reference sequence). This CDR3 region has 16 residues. CDR3 region: CSARLGQGGRNTEAFF. The DNA of the CDR3 is TGCAGTGCTAGACTCGGACAGGGAGGACGGAACACTGAAGCTTTCTTT.

This clonotype was counted only a few times. The DNA for the CDR3 is TGTGCCAGTAGTTCGCGGTTGGGGTACACTGAAGCTTTCTTT. This gives the protein CASSSRLGYTEAFF. V gene TRBV19 combines with J gene TRBJ1-1, with D hard to call. This CDR3 spans 14 amino acids. The V gene lost 5 bases and the J gene lost 3 bases, with 13 bases spanning the gap. Germline values: CDR1 LNHDA, CDR2 SQIVND (reference sequence).

The chain employs TRBV20-1 and TRBJ2-3; tentative D call: TRBD1 (5 bases). This CDR3 has 14 residues. CDR1 and CDR2 (germline): DFQATT, SNEGSKA (reference sequence). Trimming shortened V by 5 bases and J by 3 bases, and 15 bases separated the two germline ends. The CDR3 DNA follows: TGCAGTGCTCTATATAGGGGCCGGACAGATACGCAGTATTTT. Translation: CSALYRGRTDTQYF.